This record concerns one T cell receptor (beta chain) sequence. These data originate in a study of T cell responses to AZD1222 COVID-19 vaccine. The data were produced by immunoSEQ multiplex PCR, yet TCRdb's version contains in-frame clones alone and is incomplete. The repertoire holds approximately 80,000 clones, with over 75% as singletons. The CDR3 extends over 18 amino acids. The source is an adult who received the AZD1222 COVID-19 vaccine. The sample was peripheral blood, taken 28 days after the second AZD1222 dose. The rearrangement joins TRBV21-1 to TRBJ1-6; no DNA check was done on the table's D call, TRBD1. TRBV21-1 represents a pseudogene. In nucleotides, the CDR3 is TGTGCCAGCAGCAGAACACCAACAGGCCCGAGGATTCGATCACCCCTCCACTTT. This translates into CASSRTPTGPRIRSPLHF.